This T cell receptor (beta chain) was captured in a study of cytomegalovirus exposure and HLA in healthy donors. Study information: Early released data had around 79 million unique TCRs, all coming from HLA-typed donors.

Primers: 60 Vbeta forward and 13 Jbeta reverse. Only in-frame clones appear in the TCRdb table, and some are missing; sequencing was by immunoSEQ multiplex PCR. The sample lists 140,000 or so clones; approximately 79% were seen once. V lost 7 bases, J lost 3 bases, and 19 bases lay in between. The CDR3 length is 16 residues. Germline V gene data show CDR1 as LNHDA and CDR2 as SQIVND (reference sequence). The sequenced material came from PBMCs. This receptor was identified in a man younger than 30 in good health and CMV-seropositive. V is TRBV19 and J is TRBJ2-1; a weak D match, TRBD2 (5 bases). The CDR3 sequence is CASTPGPSRDYNEQFF. The CDR3 DNA follows: TGTGCCAGTACCCCAGGCCCGTCTCGGGACTACAATGAGCAGTTCTTC.